The entry below gives a single T cell receptor (beta chain) sequence along with its context. Its antigen is unidentified. This sample was included in a study of blood T cells in healthy people across ages. Study-wide results and limits: As naive T cell percentage varied, TCR beta diversity correlated strongly with it.

Per germline, CDR1 DFQATT and CDR2 SNEGSKA (reference sequence). This CDR3 region has 16 residues. The V gene end was trimmed by 6 bases and the J gene end by 6 bases; junction bases not matched to a gene: 15. With a J-beta primer mix and a sample-barcoded 5' primer, a second PCR ran 7 to 11 cycles. TCRdb recomputed calls from the 5' RACE reads with MiXCR, one row per CDR3 protein. The sample includes fewer than 2,000,000 distinct CDR3 sequences, about 31% of them seen just once. This clonotype originated in a woman in her thirties in good health. Material for sequencing was blood. The chain links TRBV20-1 to TRBJ2-3; TRBD2 matches 10 bases. As DNA, the CDR3 is TGCAGTGCGAGACCCCAGGGACTAGCGCTACTCGATACGCAGTATTTT. Protein product: CSARPQGLALLDTQYF.